The 14 T cell receptor beta chains presented below share a single source sample, sequenced in a study of T cell clonotyping in hematopoietic cell transplantation. Repertoires were generated with immunoSEQ multiplex PCR, while TCRdb's copy carries only in-frame clones and drops some. The table lists 30,000 or so clones, roughly nine tenths of them singletons. Sequenced material: PBMCs, taken 100 days after allogeneic stem cell transplant. Source of these receptors: a female patient aged 45-60 years who had an allogeneic stem cell transplant from a related donor, so the T cells may come from the graft donor. Some clones in this sample may be carry-over from other donors' samples.

CDR3 region: CASSLRTGNDYGYTF. CDR3 in DNA: TGTGCCAGCAGCCTCCGGACAGGCAATGACTATGGCTACACCTTC. The chain recombines TRBV7-6 with TRBJ1-2, with 7 bases aligning to TRBD1. The J segment lost 3 bases and the V segment lost 5 bases, leaving 9 bases of the junction unmatched. The CDR3 runs 15 residues. Germline V gives CDR1 SGHVS, CDR2 FNYEAQ.

V and J are TRBV30 and TRBJ1-6, with 9 bases that match TRBD1. This CDR3 is 15 amino acids long. The V gene end was trimmed by 3 bases and the J gene end by 7 bases; junction bases not matched to a gene: 7. The germline CDR1 and CDR2 sequences are GTSNPN and SVGIG (reference sequence). CDR3: CAWRRWTGANSPLHF. The CDR3 DNA reads TGTGCCTGGAGGAGATGGACAGGGGCGAATTCACCCCTCCACTTT.

This chain uses TRBV7-2 with TRBJ2-5, with 9 bases fitting TRBD1. Looked up from germline, CDR1 is SGHTA and CDR2 is FQGNSA. This CDR3 has 15 residues. V lost 2 bases, J lost 3 bases, and 4 bases stayed unmatched. This CDR3 reads CASSLRTGEKETQYF. CDR3 bases: TGTGCCAGCAGCTTAAGGACAGGGGAGAAAGAGACCCAGTACTTC.

This clone came up a few times. The gene calls are TRBV4-1 and TRBJ1-1; D may be TRBD1 (6 bases). The germline gives CDR1 MGHRA, CDR2 YSYEKL. The CDR3 runs 14 residues. Trimming took off 0 bases at V and 11 bases at J, with 16 bases between the two ends. The CDR3 sequence is CASSQDEFARGAFF. CDR3 DNA sequence: TGCGCCAGCAGCCAAGATGAATTTGCCAGGGGCGCTTTCTTT.

CDR3 nucleotides: TGTGCCAGCAGTGAAGGGTTAGCGGGGGGCACAGATACGCAGTATTTT. Translating it yields CASSEGLAGGTDTQYF. V usage is TRBV6-1 and J usage is TRBJ2-3; 9 nucleotides align to TRBD2. From germline, CDR1 is MNHNS and CDR2 SASEGT. V shed 1 base, J shed 1 base, and the junction held 3 bases outside the gene matches. CDR3 length: 16 residues.

The chain couples TRBV6-6 to TRBJ1-1, with unresolved D. Trimming took 6 bases from V and 1 from J, leaving 12 bases between them. Germline V gives CDR1 MNHNY, CDR2 SVGAGI (reference sequence). CDR3 size: 14 residues. The CDR3 reads CASSQPTGNTEAFF. The CDR3 region has the DNA TGTGCCAGCAGCCAACCCACCGGGAACACTGAAGCTTTCTTT.

This chain connects TRBV19 to TRBJ1-2; D possibly corresponds to TRBD1 (5 bases). From germline, CDR1 is LNHDA and CDR2 SQIVND (reference sequence). Trimming stripped 4 bases from V and 4 bases from J, with 13 bases between. This CDR3 comprises 14 residues. DNA of the CDR3: TGTGCCAGTAGTACCCACGCAGGGATCTATGGCTACACCTTC. Its translation: CASSTHAGIYGYTF.

The V and J genes are TRBV11-2 and TRBJ1-2; TRBD1 is a possible D gene (6 bases). The CDR3 totals 15 residues. Per germline, CDR1 SGHAT and CDR2 FQNNGV. Trimming stripped 1 base from V and 4 bases from J, with 13 bases between. The DNA of the CDR3 is TGTGCCAGCAGCTTAGTGGGGGCAAGCCTCTATGGCTACACCTTC. Protein product: CASSLVGASLYGYTF. Using reference TRBV11-2 and TRBJ1-2 for the parts outside the CDR3, the full variable domain is EAGVAQSPRYKIIEKRQSVAFWCNPISGHATLYWYQQILGQGPKLLIQFQNNGVVDDSQLPKDRFSAERLKGVDSTLKIQPAKLEDSAVYLCASSLVGASLYGYTFGSGTRLTVV.

This chain links TRBV5-8 with TRBJ1-6; D uncertain. Trimming shortened V by 4 bases and J by 0 bases, and 8 bases separated the two germline ends. The CDR3 length is 15 residues. CDR1 is SGHTS, CDR2 YDEGEE, per germline. In nucleotides, the CDR3 is TGTGCCAGCAGCAGGCGGAGCTCCTATAATTCACCCCTCCACTTT. Translated, it gives CASSRRSSYNSPLHF.

The V and J genes are TRBV11-2 and TRBJ2-1; TRBD1 matches 8 bases. The CDR3 has 15 amino acids. Germline V lookup: CDR1 SGHAT, CDR2 FQNNGV. V gave up 3 bases and J gave up 2 bases; unmatched junction bases: 3. The CDR3 loop reads CASSFADRAYNEQFF. The CDR3 DNA reads TGTGCCAGCAGCTTCGCGGACAGGGCCTACAATGAGCAGTTCTTC.

The rearrangement joins TRBV5-4 to TRBJ2-5; a possible D gene is TRBD2 (6 bases). Trimming pared 3 bases from V and 2 bases from J, leaving 8 bases between. The CDR3 spans 13 residues. The germline V gene has CDR1 SGHNT and CDR2 YYREEE (reference sequence). This CDR3 is CASSSRGQETQYF. CDR3 bases: TGTGCCAGCAGCTCGCGGGGTCAAGAGACCCAGTACTTC. The full variable domain, its missing parts supplied by reference TRBV5-4 and TRBJ2-5, is ETGVTQSPTHLIKTRGQQVTLRCSSQSGHNTVSWYQQALGQGPQFIFQYYREEENGRGNFPPRFSGLQFPNYSSELNVNALELDDSALYLCASSSRGQETQYFGPGTRLLVL.

The rearrangement uses TRBV7-2 and TRBJ1-2, with 7 bases that match TRBD1. Germline trimming cut 5 bases from V and 6 bases from J; bases unmatched to any gene: 6. Germline values: CDR1 SGHTA, CDR2 FQGNSA. The CDR3 has 13 residues. Here the CDR3 reads CASSAQGVDGYTF. DNA for the CDR3: TGTGCCAGCAGCGCTCAGGGGGTTGATGGCTACACCTTC.

The chain has TRBV7-2 and TRBJ2-1; TRBD2 matches at 8 bases. V was pared by 1 base and J by 4 bases, with 3 bases of the junction left unmatched. The CDR3 is 15 amino acids. Germline CDR1 is SGHTA and CDR2 is FQGNSA. CDR3 nucleotides: TGTGCCAGCAGCTTAGACGGGGGGGCTTACAATGAGCAGTTCTTC. This sequence encodes CASSLDGGAYNEQFF.

The V gene is TRBV6-5, the J gene TRBJ1-6, with a tentative D call TRBD1 (6 bases). V lost 0 bases and J lost 4, with 10 bases in between. Germline-derived CDR1 and CDR2 are MNHEY and SVGAGI. This CDR3 is built from 16 residues. The CDR3 nucleotides are TGTGCCAGCAGTTACTCTGGGGACATTTATAATTCACCCCTCCACTTT. This sequence encodes CASSYSGDIYNSPLHF.